This section outlines one TCR beta chain sequence together with its context. These data come from a study of T cells in Graves' hyperthyroidism and ophthalmopathy. Using RNA transcripts as the source, TCR beta CDR3 regions were amplified. A first-round RT-PCR of the TCR CDR3 used the HTBI primer set. One entry per CDR3 protein results from TCRdb running MiXCR on the multiplex PCR reads. The sample comprises 700,000 or so distinct CDR3 sequences, about 16% of which are singletons, and about 8.4% rests with the top ten. Deletions cut 4 bases from V and 5 bases from J, with 8 bases between. The CDR3 is 11 residues long. Per germline, CDR1 DFQATT and CDR2 SNEGSKA (reference sequence).

This receptor was taken from a man in his late teens or twenties with Graves' hyperthyroidism. The rearrangement joins TRBV20-1 to TRBJ2-5; D possibly corresponds to TRBD1 (6 bases). The sample taken for sequencing was blood. In nucleotides, the CDR3 is TGCAGTGCTAAGAGGGGGGAGACCCAGTACTTC. Translation: CSAKRGETQYF.